This T cell receptor (beta chain) was captured in a study of T cells in localized non-small cell lung cancer. TCRdb keeps only in-frame clones here, not all; method: immunoSEQ multiplex PCR. The data hold roughly 500 clones, with approximately 37% observed a single time. CDR3 size: 13 residues. Germline V gene data show CDR1 as LNHDA and CDR2 as SQIVND (reference sequence). The V and J ends lost 5 bases and 9 bases respectively, with 13 bases between them. This rearrangement joins TRBV19 to TRBJ1-4, with a tentative D call TRBD1 (6 bases). The sample here was lung tumor tissue, taken before any cancer treatment. This TCR came from a man aged 40 to 69 with stage III lung adenocarcinoma. CDR3 residues: CASSFQGWQKLFF. The CDR3 nucleotides read TGTGCCAGTAGTTTCCAGGGGTGGCAAAAACTGTTTTTT.